The sample holds one count of the clone carrying this T cell receptor beta chain. Its antigen is currently unknown. The entry originates in a study of cytomegalovirus exposure and HLA in healthy donors. This CDR3 has 17 amino acids. The junction had 4 bases not matched to a gene; V was cut back by 3 bases and J by 2 bases. In germline, CDR1 is SGHDT, CDR2 YYEEEE. The study ran its PCR with 60 Vbeta and 13 Jbeta primers. TCRdb's copy holds only in-frame clones and misses some; the assay was immunoSEQ multiplex PCR. The data hold about 130,000 clones, with approximately 86% observed a single time. Study observations and caveats: Reportedly, cytomegalovirus status was diagnosed with high sensitivity and specificity. In a later analysis, DRB1 alleles had the most associated TCRs; HLA-C alleles the fewest. Association with HLA alleles at 0.05 false discovery rate was found for approximately 18,000 TCR beta sequences in a later analysis.

Material for sequencing was PBMCs. The chain joins TRBV5-6 to TRBJ2-3; 15 nucleotides align to TRBD2. The TCR sequence derives from a boy aged 5-17 years in good health and CMV-seronegative. DNA of the CDR3: TGTGCCAGCAGCTATGGGACTAGCGGGGGGCACACAGATACGCAGTATTTT. The encoded protein is CASSYGTSGGHTDTQYF.